These T cell receptor beta chains were read from a single sample in a study of T cells in Graves' hyperthyroidism and ophthalmopathy. MiXCR, run by TCRdb on the multiplex PCR reads, gives a single entry per CDR3 protein. This sample carries some 380,000 distinct CDR3 sequences, approximately 15% of them seen once, and the ten largest clones take 20%. Sequenced material: blood. These TCRs come from a man aged 30 to 39 with Graves' hyperthyroidism that later progressed to Graves' ophthalmopathy. Both conserved end residues are part of each CDR3. D genes are given only for firm matches. Some rows mark clone size as missing; the rest say once, few, many or name a class of expanded clone.

size: .
J: TRBJ1-6
V: TRBV20-1
D: .
CDR3: CSARQGPNSPLHF
DNA: TGCAGTGCTAGACAGGGGCCTAATTCACCCCTCCACTTT

size: many
J: TRBJ2-5
V: TRBV14
D: TRBD1
CDR3: CASSPTTGVQETQYF
DNA: TGTGCCAGCAGCCCGACTACAGGGGTGCAAGAGACCCAGTACTTC

size: few
J: TRBJ1-5
V: TRBV6-1
D: .
CDR3: CASNERLDQPQHF
DNA: TGTGCCAGCAATGAACGTCTAGACCAGCCCCAGCATTTT

size: .
J: TRBJ1-6
V: TRBV11-2
D: .
CDR3: CASSLLGGSHSSYNSPLHF
DNA: TGTGCCAGCAGCTTATTGGGGGGTTCACACAGCTCCTATAATTCACCCCTCCACTTT

size: many
J: TRBJ2-3
V: TRBV3-1
D: TRBD2
CDR3: CASRRDYRTDTQYF
DNA: TGTGCCAGCAGGCGGGACTACCGCACAGATACGCAGTATTTT

size: many
J: TRBJ2-2
V: TRBV28
D: .
CDR3: CASSYIYTGELFF
DNA: TGTGCCAGCAGTTATATATATACCGGGGAGCTGTTTTTT

size: .
J: TRBJ2-2
V: TRBV4-1
D: TRBD2
CDR3: CASSQLAGVGTGELFF
DNA: TGCGCCAGCAGCCAACTAGCGGGGGTCGGCACCGGGGAGCTGTTTTTT

size: .
J: TRBJ1-1
V: TRBV4-1
D: TRBD1
CDR3: CASSQTTGGTEAFF
DNA: TGCGCCAGCAGCCAAACGACAGGGGGCACTGAAGCTTTCTTT

size: many
J: TRBJ1-4
V: TRBV7-8
D: TRBD1
CDR3: CASSTIQGTGEKLFF
DNA: TGTGCCAGCAGCACGATACAGGGGACAGGTGAAAAACTGTTTTTT

size: .
J: TRBJ2-1
V: TRBV5-1
D: TRBD2
CDR3: CASSVPSGGDNEQFF
DNA: TGCGCCAGCAGCGTGCCGAGCGGGGGGGACAATGAGCAGTTCTTC

size: few
J: TRBJ1-2
V: TRBV5-1
D: .
CDR3: CASSLAAGGDGYTF
DNA: TGCGCCAGCAGCTTGGCCGCGGGGGGCGATGGCTACACCTTC

size: few
J: TRBJ1-2
V: TRBV5-1
D: .
CDR3: CASSQDNNYGYTF
DNA: TGCGCCAGCAGCCAGGACAATAACTATGGCTACACCTTC

size: many
J: TRBJ2-5
V: TRBV7-8
D: TRBD2
CDR3: CASSSGLAGGQETQYF
DNA: TGTGCCAGCAGCTCGGGACTAGCGGGGGGGCAAGAGACCCAGTACTTC

size: many
J: TRBJ2-7
V: TRBV11-2
D: TRBD2
CDR3: CASSSPRAGGIYEQYF
DNA: TGTGCCAGCAGCTCCCCTCGGGCGGGGGGTATCTACGAGCAGTACTTC

size: many
J: TRBJ2-7
V: TRBV3-1
D: .
CDR3: CASSPEWGNEQYF
DNA: TGTGCCAGCAGCCCGGAGTGGGGTAACGAGCAGTACTTC

size: .
J: TRBJ2-2
V: TRBV29-1
D: TRBD2
CDR3: CSVESAGVQTGELFF
DNA: TGCAGCGTTGAAAGCGCGGGGGTGCAAACCGGGGAGCTGTTTTTT